The clone carrying this T cell receptor beta chain turned up a few times. Its cognate antigen is unknown. One entry per CDR3 protein, called by TCRdb with MiXCR from the 5' RACE reads. The profile shows about 68,000 distinct CDR3 sequences, over 9% of them singletons. The V gene's germline CDR1 is DFQATT and CDR2 SNEGSKA (reference sequence). The CDR3 sequence is 13 residues long. V lost 5 bases, J lost 13 bases, and 23 bases lay in between. The sample belongs to a study of early T cells in non-severe SARS-CoV-2 infection. Whole-study results and caveats: Comparison of clonotypes with VDJdb favored anti-spike CD8 responses while missing private and CD4 specificities.

This clonotype was obtained from an adult who was a healthcare worker with PCR-confirmed SARS-CoV-2 infection or an uninfected control (not recorded which). Sequencing was done on a sample of whole blood. This chain links TRBV20-1 with TRBJ1-1, with D hard to call. The CDR3 coding sequence is TGCAGTGCTGCCCCGTCGTTAGGGCTTCGGGTTTTCTTT. It yields the protein CSAAPSLGLRVFF.